The 16 T cell receptor beta chains below all came from one sample that was sequenced in a study of HIV-infected patients and healthy controls. TCRdb re-analysed the 5' RACE reads in MiXCR, keeping a single row per CDR3 protein. The data show around 62,000 distinct CDR3 sequences, 15% to 20% seen once. Sequenced: CD4+ T cells from blood. These receptors all come from a human donor in good health.

The chain employs TRBV3-1 and TRBJ1-4; possibly TRBD1 for D (5 bases). Trimming pared 4 bases from V and 1 base from J, leaving 7 bases between. The CDR3 contains 14 residues. Germline V gene data show CDR1 as LGHDT and CDR2 as YNNKEL (reference sequence). Here the CDR3 reads CASSPQGTNEKLFF. The DNA for the CDR3 is TGTGCCAGCAGCCCGCAGGGAACTAATGAAAAACTGTTTTTT.

V is TRBV29-1 and J is TRBJ1-1; no firm D call. V was trimmed by 4 bases and J by 5 bases, leaving 11 bases between them. Germline CDR1 reads SQVTM; CDR2 reads ANQGSEA. The CDR3 consists of 12 residues. The CDR3 nucleotides read TGCAGCGTTGTTGATTCGGGGACTGAAGCTTTCTTT. Protein product: CSVVDSGTEAFF.

This clonotype occurred a few times. The chain recombines TRBV3-1 with TRBJ2-7; D unclear. The V end was cut by 3 bases, the J end by 7 bases, with 13 bases between. The CDR3 has 13 residues. Germline V gene lookup returns CDR1 LGHDT and CDR2 YNNKEL (reference sequence). CDR3 sequence reads: CASSHREVTEQYF. The CDR3 nucleotides read TGTGCCAGCAGCCACCGCGAGGTAACGGAGCAGTACTTC.

This clonotype was detected many times. This chain joins TRBV7-2 and TRBJ1-2; D not certain. Germline V CDR1 and CDR2: SGHTA, FQGNSA. This CDR3 region has 12 residues. V was clipped by 0 bases and J by 4 bases, with 3 bases between them. The CDR3 bases are TGTGCCAGCAGCTTAGCCAGCTATGGCTACACCTTC. Its translation: CASSLASYGYTF.

This clonotype has more than one count but fewer than ten. The J gene is TRBJ2-7, the V gene TRBV29-1; D uncertain. The CDR3 contains 14 residues. V gave up 2 bases and J gave up 0 bases, with 11 bases separating them. The V gene's germline CDR1 is SQVTM and CDR2 ANQGSEA. The CDR3 DNA reads as TGCAGCGTTGAAATAACCGCTAGCTCCTACGAGCAGTACTTC. Translating it yields CSVEITASSYEQYF.

The gene calls are TRBV5-4 and TRBJ2-3, with 8 bases lining up with TRBD1. The ends lost 5 bases at V and 6 bases at J; junction bases unmatched: 11. This CDR3 has 15 residues. Germline lookup yields CDR1 SGHNT and CDR2 YYREEE (reference sequence). The chain's CDR3 is CASSYGQGLLDTQYF. The CDR3 DNA reads TGTGCCAGCAGTTACGGACAGGGCCTACTTGATACGCAGTATTTT.

This sequence joins TRBV12-3 or TRBV12-4 and TRBJ1-5, with D maybe TRBD1 (6 bases). Trimming removed 5 bases at V and 1 base at J, with 12 bases between. The CDR3 consists of 15 residues. CDR3 sequence (DNA): TGTGCCAGCAGTCCGAGGGGGGGGAGCAATCAGCCCCAGCATTTT. This translates into CASSPRGGSNQPQHF.

The gene calls are TRBV29-1 and TRBJ1-3, with unresolved D. Trimming took off 4 bases at V and 0 bases at J, with 10 bases between the two ends. Germline V gene sequence: CDR1 SQVTM, CDR2 ANQGSEA. The CDR3 sequence is 14 residues long. In nucleotides, the CDR3 is TGCAGCGTTGTTGGCGGCTTCTCTGGAAACACCATATATTTT. Encoded protein: CSVVGGFSGNTIYF.

V gene TRBV7-9 combines with J gene TRBJ2-3, with 11 bases aligning to TRBD1. Germline lookup yields CDR1 SEHNR and CDR2 FQNEAQ (reference sequence). The ends lost 7 bases at V and 3 bases at J; junction bases unmatched: 6. The CDR3 consists of 15 residues. The CDR3 bases are TGTGCCAGCAATGAGGGACAGGGGGTAACAGATACGCAGTATTTT. Residues: CASNEGQGVTDTQYF.

This chain connects TRBV12-3 or TRBV12-4 to TRBJ2-3; no reliable D call. The CDR3 extends over 15 amino acids. V was shortened by 1 base and J by 2 bases, with 10 bases between the two germline ends. CDR3 sequence reads: CASSLGAGVTDTQYF. In nucleotides, the CDR3 is TGTGCCAGCAGTTTAGGGGCAGGAGTCACAGATACGCAGTATTTT.

This clonotype was found a few times. This chain links TRBV7-2 with TRBJ2-1; D is perhaps TRBD2 (7 bases). The germline V gene has CDR1 SGHTA and CDR2 FQGNSA. CDR3 length: 15 residues. Trimming took off 3 bases at V and 8 bases at J, with 17 bases between the two ends. The CDR3 DNA reads as TGTGCCAGCAGCTTTGTGGGGGGGGGCGTGGATGAGCAGTTCTTC. Protein product: CASSFVGGGVDEQFF. The variable domain in full, completed from reference TRBV7-2 and TRBJ2-1, reads GAGVSQSPSNKVTEKGKDVELRCDPISGHTALYWYRQSLGQGLEFLIYFQGNSAPDKSGLPSDRFSAERTGGSVSTLTIQRTQQEDSAVYLCASSFVGGGVDEQFFGPGTRLTVL.

V usage is TRBV12-3 or TRBV12-4 and J usage is TRBJ1-5; D gene uncertain. CDR3 length equals 14 residues. The ends were cut back, 1 base at V and 3 bases at J, with 7 bases in the middle. The CDR3 here is CASSLGQPNQPQHF. For the CDR3, the DNA is TGTGCCAGCAGTTTAGGGCAGCCCAATCAGCCCCAGCATTTT.

This clonotype was seen at least ten times. This chain links TRBV6-2 or TRBV6-3 with TRBJ1-6; unclear D gene. Germline V gene lookup returns CDR1 MNHEY and CDR2 SVGEGT. V shed 5 bases and J shed 8 bases, with 16 bases lying between them. This CDR3 region has 15 residues. CDR3 residues: CASSASFLYDSPLHF. CDR3 sequence (DNA): TGTGCCAGCAGTGCGAGTTTCCTGTACGATTCACCCCTCCACTTT.

This clonotype was detected many times. The V and J genes are TRBV6-5 and TRBJ2-2; possibly TRBD1 or TRBD2 for D (5 bases each). This CDR3 contains 13 residues. The V end lost 6 bases, the J end lost 0 bases, and 5 bases lay between the germline ends. Per the germline V gene, CDR1 is MNHEY and CDR2 is SVGAGI. The CDR3 DNA follows: TGTGCCAGCAGGGGGGCGAACACCGGGGAGCTGTTTTTT. Encoded protein: CASRGANTGELFF.

This clonotype occurred many times. The rearrangement uses TRBV7-2 and TRBJ2-5; D is possibly TRBD2 (5 bases). The CDR3 covers 14 residues. Trimming left V 2 bases short and J 4 bases short, with 11 bases between. Germline-derived CDR1 and CDR2 are SGHTA and FQGNSA. CDR3 amino acids: CASSLSPLAETQYF. As DNA, the CDR3 is TGTGCCAGCAGCTTATCGCCCCTAGCAGAGACCCAGTACTTC. The full variable domain, with the rest looked up from reference TRBV7-2 and TRBJ2-5, is GAGVSQSPSNKVTEKGKDVELRCDPISGHTALYWYRQSLGQGLEFLIYFQGNSAPDKSGLPSDRFSAERTGGSVSTLTIQRTQQEDSAVYLCASSLSPLAETQYFGPGTRLLVL.

This clonotype was recorded at least ten times. The V call is TRBV5-1, the J call TRBJ1-1; maybe TRBD1 (5 bases). Germline V gene sequence: CDR1 SGHRS, CDR2 YFSETQ. Trimming took 0 bases from V and 5 from J, leaving 17 bases between them. There are 16 residues in the CDR3. For the CDR3, the DNA is TGCGCCAGCAGCTTGGGCCGTCTGGGAGGGGAAACTGAAGCTTTCTTT. Amino acids: CASSLGRLGGETEAFF.